This T cell receptor beta chain was sequenced in a study of blood T cell repertoires in COVID-19. Overall study context: Sources were T cells, B-cell-depleted T cells, or PBMCs; the material itself was cDNA or gDNA.

Everyone who took part was roughly 18 to 89 years old, and they came from roughly 25 US areas. Clinical history as reported by participants underpinned cohort assignment. Study processing details: Estimation of nucleated cell counts was performed using reference gene primer amplification. Method: immunoSEQ multiplex PCR; TCRdb's copy keeps in-frame clones and lacks some. D and trimming come from the DNA, and the V and J calls and clone size come from that table. The table lists hundreds of thousands of clones, 85% of them singletons. This CDR3 comprises 16 residues. Trimming cost V 1 base and J 3 bases, with 13 bases left between them. Germline CDR1 LGHDT, CDR2 YNNKEL (reference sequence).

Sequencing used PBMCs or T cells enriched from blood (not recorded which). The TCR sequence derives from a woman aged 45-65 years who had recovered from COVID-19. The J gene is TRBJ1-5, the V gene TRBV3-1 (or the pseudogene TRBV3-2), with D possibly matching TRBD1 (5 bases). The CDR3 coding sequence is TGTGCCAGCAGCCAAGGAGGCGGGGGTGACAATCAGCCCCAGCATTTT. It yields the protein CASSQGGGGDNQPQHF.